A single sample gave rise to the 19 T cell receptor beta chains below, sequenced in a study of T cell clonality in common variable immunodeficiency. Only in-frame clones appear in the TCRdb table, and some are missing; sequencing was by immunoSEQ multiplex PCR. The record shows around 50,000 clones for this sample, with no singletons present. The sequencing input was peripheral blood mononuclear cells. The origin of the receptors is a person between 18 and 75 years old in good health.

This clone appeared many times. The read ends 3 residues shy of where the CDR3 ends; the end is completed using the germline J gene. V gene TRBV6-2 or TRBV6-3 combines with J gene TRBJ2-1; D is possibly TRBD1 (6 bases). V dropped 4 bases and J dropped 4 bases, with 14 bases sitting between them. Germline CDR1 and CDR2: MNHEY and SVGEGT. This CDR3 has 15 amino acids. The sequenced part of the CDR3 DNA is TGTGCCAGCAGTTCCACCGGGACACCATACAATGAG. This sequence encodes CASSSTGTPYNE. The whole CDR3 region reads CASSSTGTPYNEQFF.

This clone appeared many times. Coverage ceases 3 residues before the CDR3 finishes, and the germline J gene fills in the end. The chain employs TRBV12-3 or TRBV12-4 and TRBJ1-5, with D perhaps matching TRBD1 (6 bases). The CDR3 is made up of 16 amino acids. Trimming pared 5 bases from V and 6 bases from J, leaving 20 bases between. CDR3 bases read: TGTGCCAGCAGTCCCGGGACAAACATAATGATTCAGCCC. This encodes CASSPGTNIMIQP. From start to end, the CDR3 is CASSPGTNIMIQPQHF.

This clone occurred many times. The read ends 3 residues before the CDR3 terminus; that terminus is restored from the germline J gene. The chain uses TRBV7-3 and TRBJ2-2; TRBD2 agrees at 7 bases. V was clipped by 5 bases and J by 7 bases; unmatched bases: 10. The germline V gene encodes CDR1 SGHTA and CDR2 FQGTGA. This CDR3 has 15 residues. CDR3 DNA (partial): TGTGCCAGCAGCCCATCCGGGACTATCGACGGGGAG. It is translated as CASSPSGTIDGE. The complete CDR3 protein is CASSPSGTIDGELFF.

This clone was seen ten or more times. The sequenced fragment ends 3 residues before the CDR3 boundary, so the rest is inferred from the germline J gene. J is TRBJ2-3 and V is TRBV2; maybe TRBD2 (7 bases). Germline-derived CDR1 and CDR2 are SNHLY and FYNNEI. V lost 4 bases and J lost 5, with 16 bases in between. The CDR3 length is 15 residues. CDR3: CASSVGGGALDTQYF. The CDR3 DNA, read in part, is TGTGCCAGCAGTGTTGGAGGGGGGGCCTTAGATACG.

In this sample, this clone turned up many times. With the read ending 3 residues before the CDR3 end, the germline J gene is used to fill in that end. V gene TRBV5-1 combines with J gene TRBJ1-2; D call uncertain. CDR1 SGHRS and CDR2 YFSETQ come from the germline V gene. The CDR3 is made up of 13 amino acids. Trimming shortened V by 0 bases and J by 7 bases, and 10 bases separated the two germline ends. CDR3 DNA, as far as it was read: TGCGCCAGCAGCTTGGAAGGGTTGGGTGGC. Amino acids: CASSLEGLGG. The whole CDR3 reads CASSLEGLGGYTF. The whole variable domain, remainder taken from reference TRBV5-1 and TRBJ1-2, is KAGVTQTPRYLIKTRGQQVTLSCSPISGHRSVSWYQQTPGQGLQFLFEYFSETQRNKGNFPGRFSGRQFSNSRSEMNVSTLELGDSALYLCASSLEGLGGYTFGSGTRLTVV.

As to this clone: The CDR3 end falls 3 residues outside the read, so it is completed with the germline J gene. This chain connects TRBV18 to TRBJ2-3, with D unclear. CDR1 KGHSH and CDR2 LQKENI come from the germline V gene. This CDR3 has 14 residues. The CDR3 bases that were read are TGTGCCAGCTCATCTCGCAATAGCAATCAGCCG. This sequence encodes CASSSRNSNQP. The CDR3 reads in full as CASSSRNSNQPQYF.

The CDR3 spells CAARLVRGRNQPQHF. CDR3 DNA, as far as it was read: TGTGCCGCACGCTTGGTCAGGGGACGCAATCAGCCC. The chain couples TRBV6-4 to TRBJ1-5; possible D gene TRBD1, 6 bases. The CDR3 end lies 3 residues beyond the end of the read and is filled in from the germline J gene. The germline V and J ends were trimmed by 11 bases and 2 bases, with 19 bases remaining between them. Germline V lookup: CDR1 MRHNA, CDR2 SNTAGT. The CDR3 loop spans 15 amino acids.

With regard to this clone: The read gets to within 3 residues of the CDR3 end, and the germline J gene fills in the rest. V usage is TRBV6-9 and J usage is TRBJ2-7, with D possibly matching TRBD2 (6 bases). Trimming left V 8 bases short and J 1 base short, with 12 bases between. Germline CDR1 reads MNHGY; CDR2 reads SVAAGI. This CDR3 is 13 amino acids long. The CDR3 spells CASVAGRSYEQYF. The CDR3 bases that were read are TGTGCCAGCGTCGCAGGGAGGTCCTACGAG.

In the case of this clone: Coverage ceases 3 residues before the CDR3 finishes, and the germline J gene fills in the end. This sequence joins TRBV20-1 and TRBJ1-2; 10 bases map to TRBD1. Germline V gene sequence: CDR1 DFQATT, CDR2 SNEGSKA (reference sequence). The CDR3 spans 14 residues. Partial CDR3 DNA: TGCAGTGCGCCGGACAGGGGGGCCATGGGGGGC. Its translation: CSAPDRGAMGG. Given in full, the CDR3 is CSAPDRGAMGGYTF.

This clone was seen at least ten times. Read sequence stops 3 residues before the CDR3 end, and the germline J gene provides the missing end. The V and J genes are TRBV20-1 and TRBJ1-1; D not resolved. Between the trimmed V and J ends, which lost 3 bases and 4 bases, there was a span of 9 bases. This CDR3 contains 12 residues. Germline V gene sequence: CDR1 DFQATT, CDR2 SNEGSKA (reference sequence). The CDR3 loop is CSASGRSTEAFF. The CDR3 bases that were read are TGCAGTGCTAGCGGCAGGTCCACTGAA.

Comments on this clone: With the read ending 3 residues before the CDR3 end, the germline J gene is used to fill in that end. The chain combines TRBV20-1 with TRBJ1-1; TRBD1 matches 8 bases. This CDR3 has 14 residues. The V segment lost 5 bases and the J segment 1 base; nucleotides outside the gene matches: 6. In germline, CDR1 is DFQATT, CDR2 SNEGSKA (reference sequence). The sequenced CDR3 bases are TGCAGTGCTTCGCAGGGGGCAGGGAACACTGAA. Translating gives CSASQGAGNTE. The CDR3 in full is CSASQGAGNTEAFF.

This clone showed up many times. The read gets to within 3 residues of the CDR3 end, and the germline J gene fills in the rest. The chain couples TRBV10-3 to TRBJ1-2; D not certain. Germline loops: CDR1 ENHRY, CDR2 SYGVKD. The germline V and J ends were trimmed by 1 base and 0 bases, with 9 bases remaining between them. This CDR3 has 15 amino acids. The sequenced part of the CDR3 DNA is TGTGCCATCAGTGAGTACGGCGGAGCTAACTATGGC. Protein: CAISEYGGANYG. The CDR3, in full, reads CAISEYGGANYGYTF.

This clone showed up many times. The read stops 3 residues short of the end of the CDR3; the missing end is completed from the germline J gene. The chain recombines TRBV20-1 with TRBJ1-2; D not certain. The ends were cut back, 6 bases at V and 5 bases at J, with 7 bases in the middle. Germline CDR1 and CDR2: DFQATT and SNEGSKA (reference sequence). There are 10 residues in the CDR3. This CDR3 reads CSAYEYGYTF. The CDR3 DNA, read in part, is TGCAGTGCCTACGAATATGGC.

This clone came up many times. The sequenced fragment ends 3 residues before the CDR3 boundary, so the rest is inferred from the germline J gene. The chain employs TRBV2 and TRBJ2-3; 9 nucleotides align to TRBD2. The germline CDR1 and CDR2 sequences are SNHLY and FYNNEI. The CDR3 spans 15 residues. J lost 3 bases, V lost 6 bases, and 7 bases had no gene match. The sequenced CDR3 bases are TGTGCCAGCAGGGGCGGGACTAGCCTAACAGATACG. Translating it yields CASRGGTSLTDT. The CDR3 in full is CASRGGTSLTDTQYF.

This clone was counted ten times or more. The CDR3 end falls 3 residues outside the read, so it is completed with the germline J gene. V is TRBV6-4 and J is TRBJ2-3; tentative D call: TRBD2 (7 bases). V lost 7 bases and J 1 base, leaving 15 bases between the germline ends. This CDR3 is 15 amino acids long. The germline gives CDR1 MRHNA, CDR2 SNTAGT. Incomplete CDR3 DNA: TGTGCCAGCAAACAGGGAGGGGTGGGCACAGATACG. This translates into CASKQGGVGTDT. The entire CDR3 reads CASKQGGVGTDTQYF.

This clone was seen repeatedly, ten times or more. The CDR3 end lies 3 residues beyond the end of the read and is filled in from the germline J gene. The V gene is TRBV5-1, the J gene TRBJ1-2; the match to TRBD1 covers 10 bases. The CDR3 extends over 15 amino acids. With V trimmed by 2 bases and J by 4 bases, 5 bases remained unmatched. Germline V CDR1 and CDR2: SGHRS, YFSETQ. This chain's CDR3 is CASSFTGTGAYGYTF. CDR3 bases read: TGCGCCAGCAGCTTTACCGGGACAGGGGCCTATGGC. Filled out from reference TRBV5-1 and TRBJ1-2, the complete variable domain reads KAGVTQTPRYLIKTRGQQVTLSCSPISGHRSVSWYQQTPGQGLQFLFEYFSETQRNKGNFPGRFSGRQFSNSRSEMNVSTLELGDSALYLCASSFTGTGAYGYTFGSGTRLTVV.

Details on this clone: The CDR3 end is not reached by the read, which stops 3 residues before it; the germline J gene fills it in. The rearrangement links TRBV18 to TRBJ1-4; the D gene is possibly TRBD1 (5 bases). The CDR3 length is 12 residues. Germline V gene sequence: CDR1 KGHSH, CDR2 LQKENI. The CDR3 here is CASSPSQRGLFF. The covered CDR3 bases are TGTGCCAGCTCACCTTCACAGAGGGGA. Full variable domain (missing parts from reference TRBV18 and TRBJ1-4): NAGVMQNPRHLVRRRGQEARLRCSPMKGHSHVYWYRQLPEEGLKFMVYLQKENIIDESGMPKERFSAEFPKEGPSILRIQQVVRGDSAAYFCASSPSQRGLFFGSGTQLSVL.

With respect to this clone: The read halts 3 residues ahead of the CDR3 end, with the missing end drawn from the germline J gene. This chain links TRBV7-9 with TRBJ2-4; D is possibly TRBD2 (6 bases). CDR3 length equals 14 residues. Germline CDR1 reads SEHNR; CDR2 reads FQNEAQ (reference sequence). The sequenced part of the CDR3 DNA is TGTGCCAGCAGCTTAGATTTGCGGGGTGTAGGT. This codes for CASSLDLRGVG. In full, the CDR3 is CASSLDLRGVGQYF. The full variable domain, completed using reference TRBV7-9 and TRBJ2-4, is DTGVSQNPRHKITKRGQNVTFRCDPISEHNRLYWYRQTLGQGPEFLTYFQNEAQLEKSRLLSDRFSAERPKGSFSTLEIQRTEQGDSAMYLCASSLDLRGVGQYFGAGTRLSVL.

Details on this clone: Mismatch with germline at one junction end may stem from a read error. The read falls 3 residues short of the CDR3 end, and the missing part is taken from the germline J gene. V usage is TRBV7-2 and J usage is TRBJ2-3; TRBD2 is a possible D gene (7 bases). The CDR3 is 13 residues long. Germline lookup yields CDR1 SGHTA and CDR2 FQGNSA. Incomplete CDR3 DNA: TGTGCCAGCGCCGTCGGGGGGCCAGAGACG. It specifies CASAVGGPET. The CDR3 reads in full as CASAVGGPETQYF.